Listed below are T cell receptor beta chains from one sample, sequenced in a study of cytomegalovirus exposure and HLA in healthy donors. TCRdb's table, derived via immunoSEQ multiplex PCR, lists solely in-frame clones and lacks some. The sample contains about 110,000 clones, 71% of which appear only once. Material: PBMCs. The origin of the receptors is a female donor in good health and CMV-seronegative. The CDR3 runs from the conserved cysteine through the conserved F or W. Each record gives: clone size, V gene, CDR3 length, J gene, D gene, CDR3 protein, CDR3 DNA. The D gene is left open where the match is weak. Clone size is given for some rows only: seen once, a few or many times, or a class if the clone is expanded.

clone_size: .
v_call: TRBV5-1
cdr3_length: 19
j_call: TRBJ2-1
d_call: TRBD2
cdr3_aa: CASRPANSGRLRGKDEQFF
cdr3_nt: TGCGCCAGCAGGCCGGCTAACAGCGGGAGGCTCAGGGGGAAGGATGAGCAGTTCTTC

clone_size: few
v_call: TRBV4-1
cdr3_length: 17
j_call: TRBJ1-4
d_call: .
cdr3_aa: CASSQFGGRTTNEKLFF
cdr3_nt: TGCGCCAGCAGCCAATTTGGCGGAAGGACAACTAATGAAAAACTGTTTTTT

clone_size: .
v_call: TRBV11-2
cdr3_length: 13
j_call: TRBJ2-1
d_call: .
cdr3_aa: CASSPTSQNEQFF
cdr3_nt: TGTGCCAGCAGCCCCACCTCCCAGAATGAGCAGTTCTTC

clone_size: .
v_call: TRBV5-1
cdr3_length: 15
j_call: TRBJ2-1
d_call: TRBD2
cdr3_aa: CASSLGTSGRSEQFF
cdr3_nt: TGCGCCAGCAGCTTGGGGACTAGCGGGAGAAGTGAGCAGTTCTTC

clone_size: .
v_call: TRBV10-3
cdr3_length: 17
j_call: TRBJ1-1
d_call: .
cdr3_aa: CAISPGPREVGRTEAFF
cdr3_nt: TGTGCCATCAGTCCCGGGCCTCGGGAGGTCGGGAGGACTGAAGCTTTCTTT

clone_size: .
v_call: TRBV7-2
cdr3_length: 14
j_call: TRBJ1-2
d_call: TRBD1
cdr3_aa: CASSLGGTGYGYTF
cdr3_nt: TGTGCCAGCAGCTTAGGAGGGACAGGGTATGGCTACACCTTC

clone_size: .
v_call: TRBV11-1
cdr3_length: 14
j_call: TRBJ2-1
d_call: TRBD1
cdr3_aa: CASSYRGNHNEQFF
cdr3_nt: TGTGCCAGCAGCTACAGGGGGAACCACAATGAGCAGTTCTTC

clone_size: .
v_call: TRBV18
cdr3_length: 15
j_call: TRBJ1-2
d_call: TRBD1
cdr3_aa: CASSPLSGTGDGYTF
cdr3_nt: TGTGCCAGCTCACCACTCTCCGGGACAGGGGACGGCTACACCTTC

clone_size: .
v_call: TRBV19
cdr3_length: 17
j_call: TRBJ2-1
d_call: TRBD2
cdr3_aa: CASSAGLAGGFYNEQFF
cdr3_nt: TGTGCCAGTAGTGCGGGACTAGCGGGAGGCTTCTACAATGAGCAGTTCTTC

clone_size: few
v_call: TRBV5-1
cdr3_length: 14
j_call: TRBJ2-5
d_call: .
cdr3_aa: CASSFGMGQETQYF
cdr3_nt: TGCGCCAGCAGCTTCGGGATGGGGCAAGAGACCCAGTACTTC

clone_size: .
v_call: TRBV15
cdr3_length: 15
j_call: TRBJ2-7
d_call: TRBD2
cdr3_aa: CATSGEGRGSYEQYF
cdr3_nt: TGTGCCACCAGCGGGGAGGGACGGGGGTCCTACGAGCAGTACTTC

clone_size: .
v_call: TRBV5-1
cdr3_length: 14
j_call: TRBJ1-5
d_call: .
cdr3_aa: CASSLGSGNQPQHF
cdr3_nt: TGCGCCAGCAGCTTGGGGTCCGGGAATCAGCCCCAGCATTTT

clone_size: .
v_call: TRBV5-5
cdr3_length: 16
j_call: TRBJ1-4
d_call: .
cdr3_aa: CASSLGHGIRGEKLFF
cdr3_nt: TGTGCCAGCAGCTTGGGGCACGGGATTCGTGGTGAAAAACTGTTTTTT

clone_size: .
v_call: TRBV5-4
cdr3_length: 15
j_call: TRBJ2-1
d_call: TRBD1
cdr3_aa: CASSLDRGSYNEQFF
cdr3_nt: TGTGCCAGCAGCTTAGACAGGGGCTCCTACAATGAGCAGTTCTTC

clone_size: .
v_call: TRBV13
cdr3_length: 15
j_call: TRBJ2-3
d_call: TRBD1
cdr3_aa: CASSSGTGGTDTQYF
cdr3_nt: TGTGCCAGCAGCTCCGGGACAGGGGGAACAGATACGCAGTATTTT

clone_size: once
v_call: TRBV5-4
cdr3_length: 14
j_call: TRBJ2-7
d_call: TRBD1
cdr3_aa: CASSEGTGPYEQYF
cdr3_nt: TGTGCCAGCAGCGAGGGGACAGGGCCCTACGAGCAGTACTTC

clone_size: .
v_call: TRBV9
cdr3_length: 16
j_call: TRBJ2-2
d_call: TRBD1
cdr3_aa: CASSVTGGSFSGELFF
cdr3_nt: TGTGCCAGCAGCGTGACAGGGGGCAGTTTCTCCGGGGAGCTGTTTTTT

clone_size: .
v_call: TRBV6-5
cdr3_length: 15
j_call: TRBJ2-6
d_call: .
cdr3_aa: CASSYVRQGANVLTF
cdr3_nt: TGTGCCAGCAGTTACGTGAGACAGGGGGCCAACGTCCTGACTTTC

clone_size: .
v_call: TRBV19
cdr3_length: 11
j_call: TRBJ1-5
d_call: TRBD1
cdr3_aa: CGTGVFQPQHF
cdr3_nt: TGTGGGACAGGGGTCTTTCAGCCCCAGCATTTT

clone_size: .
v_call: TRBV28
cdr3_length: 18
j_call: TRBJ2-3
d_call: TRBD2
cdr3_aa: CASSLWDLSGGSTDTQYF
cdr3_nt: TGTGCCAGCAGTTTATGGGACCTTAGCGGGGGTAGCACAGATACGCAGTATTTT

clone_size: .
v_call: TRBV27
cdr3_length: 13
j_call: TRBJ2-1
d_call: .
cdr3_aa: CASSLRVYNEQFF
cdr3_nt: TGTGCCAGCAGTTTACGGGTTTACAATGAGCAGTTCTTC

clone_size: .
v_call: TRBV13
cdr3_length: 15
j_call: TRBJ2-7
d_call: TRBD2
cdr3_aa: CASSSRLALSYEQYF
cdr3_nt: TGTGCCAGCAGCTCTCGACTAGCGCTCTCCTACGAGCAGTACTTC

clone_size: .
v_call: TRBV5-4
cdr3_length: 20
j_call: TRBJ2-3
d_call: TRBD2
cdr3_aa: CASSAGLAGGRLVRADTQYF
cdr3_nt: TGTGCCAGCAGCGCCGGACTAGCGGGAGGGAGGTTGGTTCGGGCAGATACGCAGTATTTT

clone_size: .
v_call: TRBV18
cdr3_length: 12
j_call: TRBJ1-5
d_call: .
cdr3_aa: CASRQLNQPQHF
cdr3_nt: TGTGCCAGCCGACAGCTGAATCAGCCCCAGCATTTT

clone_size: few
v_call: TRBV28
cdr3_length: 14
j_call: TRBJ1-3
d_call: TRBD1
cdr3_aa: CASSPDRDGNTIYF
cdr3_nt: TGTGCCAGCAGCCCCGACAGGGACGGAAACACCATATATTTT

clone_size: .
v_call: TRBV5-1
cdr3_length: 15
j_call: TRBJ1-2
d_call: TRBD1
cdr3_aa: CASSFGTGGPYGYTF
cdr3_nt: TGCGCCAGCAGCTTCGGGACAGGGGGACCCTATGGCTACACCTTC

clone_size: .
v_call: TRBV4-2
cdr3_length: 12
j_call: TRBJ2-1
d_call: .
cdr3_aa: CASSQQGHEQFF
cdr3_nt: TGTGCCAGCAGCCAACAGGGTCATGAGCAGTTCTTC

clone_size: .
v_call: TRBV5-4
cdr3_length: 13
j_call: TRBJ2-6
d_call: .
cdr3_aa: CASSSEPPGVLTF
cdr3_nt: TGTGCCAGCAGCTCTGAGCCTCCAGGCGTCCTGACTTTC

clone_size: .
v_call: TRBV28
cdr3_length: 15
j_call: TRBJ1-2
d_call: .
cdr3_aa: CASSFAGKRPCGYTF
cdr3_nt: TGTGCCAGCAGTTTCGCAGGGAAGCGCCCTTGTGGCTACACCTTC

clone_size: .
v_call: TRBV10-3
cdr3_length: 16
j_call: TRBJ2-2
d_call: TRBD2
cdr3_aa: CAIKSRAGALNGELFF
cdr3_nt: TGTGCCATCAAAAGTAGGGCGGGAGCGCTAAACGGGGAGCTGTTTTTT

clone_size: few
v_call: TRBV30
cdr3_length: 11
j_call: TRBJ2-5
d_call: .
cdr3_aa: CAWKGEETQYF
cdr3_nt: TGTGCCTGGAAAGGGGAAGAGACCCAGTACTTC

clone_size: .
v_call: TRBV10-3
cdr3_length: 13
j_call: TRBJ1-1
d_call: TRBD1
cdr3_aa: CAISEGQGAAAFF
cdr3_nt: TGTGCCATCAGTGAGGGACAGGGTGCGGCCGCTTTCTTT

clone_size: .
v_call: TRBV4-3
cdr3_length: 16
j_call: TRBJ2-3
d_call: TRBD1
cdr3_aa: CASSQRQGPSTDTQYF
cdr3_nt: TGCGCCAGCAGCCAACGACAGGGTCCTAGCACAGATACGCAGTATTTT

clone_size: .
v_call: TRBV14
cdr3_length: 16
j_call: TRBJ2-1
d_call: TRBD2
cdr3_aa: CASSPPQLAGGNEQFF
cdr3_nt: TGTGCCAGCAGCCCCCCTCAGTTAGCGGGAGGGAATGAGCAGTTCTTC

clone_size: .
v_call: TRBV30
cdr3_length: 15
j_call: TRBJ2-2
d_call: .
cdr3_aa: CAWSVRKLNTGELFF
cdr3_nt: TGTGCCTGGAGTGTACGAAAGCTGAACACCGGGGAGCTGTTTTTT

clone_size: few
v_call: TRBV29-1
cdr3_length: 12
j_call: TRBJ2-3
d_call: .
cdr3_aa: CSGGRSTDTQYF
cdr3_nt: TGCAGCGGCGGTCGTAGCACAGATACGCAGTATTTT

clone_size: .
v_call: TRBV27
cdr3_length: 14
j_call: TRBJ2-5
d_call: .
cdr3_aa: CASSLRGTQETQYF
cdr3_nt: TGTGCCAGCAGCCTCCGCGGGACCCAAGAGACCCAGTACTTC

clone_size: few
v_call: TRBV13
cdr3_length: 14
j_call: TRBJ2-1
d_call: TRBD2
cdr3_aa: CASSLGRAGGEQFF
cdr3_nt: TGTGCCAGCAGCTTAGGCCGGGCGGGGGGTGAGCAGTTCTTC

clone_size: .
v_call: TRBV15
cdr3_length: 14
j_call: TRBJ2-5
d_call: .
cdr3_aa: CATSREGDQETQYF
cdr3_nt: TGTGCCACCAGCAGAGAGGGCGACCAAGAGACCCAGTACTTC

clone_size: .
v_call: TRBV7-9
cdr3_length: 18
j_call: TRBJ2-1
d_call: TRBD2
cdr3_aa: CASSLASFGTSGSNEQFF
cdr3_nt: TGTGCCAGCAGCTTAGCTTCTTTTGGGACTAGCGGTTCCAATGAGCAGTTCTTC

clone_size: .
v_call: TRBV7-2
cdr3_length: 13
j_call: TRBJ1-1
d_call: .
cdr3_aa: CASSLLPGTEAFF
cdr3_nt: TGTGCCAGCAGCCTTTTACCAGGCACTGAAGCTTTCTTT

clone_size: .
v_call: TRBV6-1
cdr3_length: 15
j_call: TRBJ2-7
d_call: TRBD2
cdr3_aa: CASSESASGSDEQYF
cdr3_nt: TGTGCCAGCAGTGAAAGCGCTAGCGGGAGTGACGAGCAGTACTTC

clone_size: .
v_call: TRBV4-1
cdr3_length: 15
j_call: TRBJ2-1
d_call: .
cdr3_aa: CASSQEWGGYNEQFF
cdr3_nt: TGCGCCAGCAGCCAAGAATGGGGAGGCTACAATGAGCAGTTCTTC

clone_size: .
v_call: TRBV18
cdr3_length: 14
j_call: TRBJ1-1
d_call: TRBD1
cdr3_aa: CASSPGTGDTEAFF
cdr3_nt: TGTGCCAGCTCACCAGGGACAGGGGACACTGAAGCTTTCTTT

clone_size: .
v_call: TRBV5-1
cdr3_length: 15
j_call: TRBJ1-4
d_call: TRBD1
cdr3_aa: CASSQEGNRGEKLFF
cdr3_nt: TGCGCCAGCAGCCAGGAGGGGAACAGGGGTGAAAAACTGTTTTTT